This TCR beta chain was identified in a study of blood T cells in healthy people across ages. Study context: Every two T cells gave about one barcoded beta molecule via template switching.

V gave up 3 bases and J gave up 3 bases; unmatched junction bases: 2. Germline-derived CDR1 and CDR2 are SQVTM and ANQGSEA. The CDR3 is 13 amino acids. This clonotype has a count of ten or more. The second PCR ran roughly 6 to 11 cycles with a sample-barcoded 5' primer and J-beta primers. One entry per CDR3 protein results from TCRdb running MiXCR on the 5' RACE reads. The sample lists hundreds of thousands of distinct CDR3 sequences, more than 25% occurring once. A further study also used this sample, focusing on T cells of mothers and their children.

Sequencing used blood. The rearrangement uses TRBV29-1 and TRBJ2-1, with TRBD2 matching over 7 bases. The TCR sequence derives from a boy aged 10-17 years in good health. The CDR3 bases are TGCAGCGTTGAGACGGGGGGCTACAATGAGCAGTTCTTC. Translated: CSVETGGYNEQFF.